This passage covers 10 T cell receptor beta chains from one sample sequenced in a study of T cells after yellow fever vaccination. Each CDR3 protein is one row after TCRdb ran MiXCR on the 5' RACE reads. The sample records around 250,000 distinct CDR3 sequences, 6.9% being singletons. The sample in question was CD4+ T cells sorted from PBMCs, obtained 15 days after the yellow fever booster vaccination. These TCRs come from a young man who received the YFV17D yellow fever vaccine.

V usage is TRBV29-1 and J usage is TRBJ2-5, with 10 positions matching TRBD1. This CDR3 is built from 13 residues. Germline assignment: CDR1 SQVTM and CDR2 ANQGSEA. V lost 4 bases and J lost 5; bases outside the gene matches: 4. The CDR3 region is CSVAGQGIETQYF. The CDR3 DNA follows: TGCAGCGTTGCGGGACAGGGGATTGAGACCCAGTACTTC. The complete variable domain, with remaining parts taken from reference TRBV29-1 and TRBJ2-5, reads SAVISQKPSRDICQRGTSLTIQCQVDSQVTMMFWYRQQPGQSLTLIATANQGSEATYESGFVIDKFPISRPNLTFSTLTVSNMSPEDSSIYLCSVAGQGIETQYFGPGTRLLVL.

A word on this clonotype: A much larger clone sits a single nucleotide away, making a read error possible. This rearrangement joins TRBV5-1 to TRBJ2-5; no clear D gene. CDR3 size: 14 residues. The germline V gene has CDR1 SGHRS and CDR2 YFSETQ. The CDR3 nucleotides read TGCGCCAGCAGCTTGGGAGGTCTCCAAGAGAACCAGTACTTC. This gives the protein CASSLGGLQENQYF.

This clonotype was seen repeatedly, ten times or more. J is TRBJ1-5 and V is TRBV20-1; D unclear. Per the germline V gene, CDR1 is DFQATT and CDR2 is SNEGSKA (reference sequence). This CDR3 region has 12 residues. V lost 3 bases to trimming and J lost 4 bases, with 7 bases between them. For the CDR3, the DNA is TGCAGTGCTAGTGGTGGAAATCAGCCCCAGCATTTT. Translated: CSASGGNQPQHF.

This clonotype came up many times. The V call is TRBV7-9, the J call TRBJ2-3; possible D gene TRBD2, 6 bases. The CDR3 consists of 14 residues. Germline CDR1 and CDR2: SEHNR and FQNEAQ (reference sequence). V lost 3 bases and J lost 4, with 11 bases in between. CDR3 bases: TGTGCCAGCAGCTTTGAGGGACTCGCAGATACGCAGTATTTT. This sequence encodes CASSFEGLADTQYF. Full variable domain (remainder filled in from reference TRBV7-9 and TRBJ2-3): DTGVSQNPRHKITKRGQNVTFRCDPISEHNRLYWYRQTLGQGPEFLTYFQNEAQLEKSRLLSDRFSAERPKGSFSTLEIQRTEQGDSAMYLCASSFEGLADTQYFGPGTRLTVL.

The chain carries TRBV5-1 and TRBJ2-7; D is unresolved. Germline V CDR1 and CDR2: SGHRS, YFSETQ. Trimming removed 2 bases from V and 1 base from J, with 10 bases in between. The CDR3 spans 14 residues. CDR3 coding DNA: TGCGCCAGCAGCTTAGGACCTCCGTCCTACGAGCAGTACTTC. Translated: CASSLGPPSYEQYF.

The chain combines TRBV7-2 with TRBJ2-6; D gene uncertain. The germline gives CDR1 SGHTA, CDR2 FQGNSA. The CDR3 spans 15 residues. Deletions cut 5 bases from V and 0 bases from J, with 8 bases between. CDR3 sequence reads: CASSIRFSGANVLTF. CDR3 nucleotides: TGTGCCAGCAGCATCCGCTTCTCTGGGGCCAACGTCCTGACTTTC.

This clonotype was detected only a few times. The CDR3 is CAWTKGPDTQYF. DNA for the CDR3: TGTGCCTGGACTAAGGGCCCAGATACGCAGTATTTT. The genes are TRBV30 and TRBJ2-3; unclear D gene. Looked up from germline, CDR1 is GTSNPN and CDR2 is SVGIG (reference sequence). V was pared by 4 bases and J by 4 bases, with 9 bases between. CDR3 size: 12 residues.

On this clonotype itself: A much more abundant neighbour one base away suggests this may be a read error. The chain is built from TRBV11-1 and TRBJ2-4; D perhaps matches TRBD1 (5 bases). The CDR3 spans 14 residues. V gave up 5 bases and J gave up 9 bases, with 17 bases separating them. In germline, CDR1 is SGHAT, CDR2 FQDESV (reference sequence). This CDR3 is CASSQQGAQGIQYF. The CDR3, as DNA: TGTGCCAGCAGCCAGCAGGGCGCCCAGGGCATTCAGTACTTC.

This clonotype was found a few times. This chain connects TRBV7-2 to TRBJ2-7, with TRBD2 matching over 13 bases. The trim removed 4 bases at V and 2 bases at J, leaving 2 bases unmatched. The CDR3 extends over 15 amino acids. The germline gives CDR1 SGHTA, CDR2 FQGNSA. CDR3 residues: CASSSTSGRTYEQYF. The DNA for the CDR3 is TGTGCCAGCAGCTCGACTAGCGGGAGGACCTACGAGCAGTACTTC.

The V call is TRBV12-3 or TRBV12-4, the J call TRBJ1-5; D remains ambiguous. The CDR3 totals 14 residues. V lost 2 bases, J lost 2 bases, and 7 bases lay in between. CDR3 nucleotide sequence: TGTGCCAGCAGTTTATCGGGTGGCAATCAGCCCCAGCATTTT. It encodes CASSLSGGNQPQHF.